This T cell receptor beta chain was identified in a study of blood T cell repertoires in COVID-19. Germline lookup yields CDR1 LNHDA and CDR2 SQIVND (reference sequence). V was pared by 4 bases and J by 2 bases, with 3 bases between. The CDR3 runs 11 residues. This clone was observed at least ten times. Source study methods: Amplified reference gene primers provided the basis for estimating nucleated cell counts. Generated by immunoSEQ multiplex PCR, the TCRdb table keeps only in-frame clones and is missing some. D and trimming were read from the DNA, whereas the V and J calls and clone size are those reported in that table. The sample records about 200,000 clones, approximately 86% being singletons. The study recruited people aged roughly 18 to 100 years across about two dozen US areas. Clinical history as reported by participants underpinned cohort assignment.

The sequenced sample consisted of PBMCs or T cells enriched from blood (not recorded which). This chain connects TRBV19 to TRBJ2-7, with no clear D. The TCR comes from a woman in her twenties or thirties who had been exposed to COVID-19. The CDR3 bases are TGTGCCAGTAGTAACACCTACGAGCAGTACTTC. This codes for CASSNTYEQYF.